Listed here are 18 T cell receptor beta chains from one sample, sequenced in a study of CD8 T cells in ankylosing spondylitis. The study, taken as a whole, reports: Within ankylosing spondylitis blood, a TCR beta motif made up of seven or eight highly homologous variants appeared to be characteristic.

TCRdb processed the 5' RACE reads anew with MiXCR; each CDR3 protein has one entry. This table holds hundreds of thousands of distinct CDR3 sequences, 12% found once. These receptors' targets are unknown. Sequencing input: blood, either unsorted or a sorted T cell fraction (not recorded which). Receptor source: a male donor with ankylosing spondylitis.

The V call is TRBV20-1, the J call TRBJ1-1; 8 nucleotides align to TRBD1. J lost 1 base, V lost 6 bases, and 7 bases had no gene match. The CDR3 has 14 residues. Germline V gives CDR1 DFQATT, CDR2 SNEGSKA (reference sequence). The CDR3 sequence: CSAAPGTGNTEAFF. The CDR3 DNA follows: TGCAGTGCCGCCCCCGGGACAGGGAACACTGAAGCTTTCTTT.

V and J are TRBV2 and TRBJ2-2, with D possibly matching TRBD1 (6 bases). V was shortened by 7 bases and J by 1 base, with 10 bases between the two germline ends. The germline V gene encodes CDR1 SNHLY and CDR2 FYNNEI. CDR3 length equals 14 residues. The CDR3 is CASTLDRNTGELFF. DNA of the CDR3: TGTGCCAGCACCCTGGACAGGAACACCGGGGAGCTGTTTTTT.

CDR3 sequence: CASSRGTGILETQYF. CDR3 DNA: TGTGCCAGCAGCCGGGGGACAGGGATTTTGGAGACCCAGTACTTC. The chain carries TRBV7-6 and TRBJ2-5, with TRBD1 identical over 9 bases. CDR1 is SGHVS, CDR2 FNYEAQ, per germline. Trimming removed 5 bases from V and 5 bases from J; junction bases left unmatched: 9. The CDR3 has 15 residues.

CDR3 bases: TGTGCCAGCAGCTTATCTCTGGAAAATGAAGCTTTCTTT. This encodes CASSLSLENEAFF. This chain joins TRBV11-2 and TRBJ1-1; unclear D gene. V gave up 2 bases and J gave up 7 bases, with 11 bases separating them. The CDR3 spans 13 residues. CDR1 is SGHAT and CDR2 is FQNNGV in the germline V gene.

The chain uses TRBV7-2 and TRBJ2-1; D possibly corresponds to TRBD2 (6 bases). The V gene's germline CDR1 is SGHTA and CDR2 FQGNSA. This CDR3 spans 17 amino acids. The V end was cut by 0 bases, the J end by 4 bases, with 16 bases between. CDR3 DNA: TGTGCCAGCAGCTTAGCGGGGAGTAAGCGGGCATACAATGAGCAGTTCTTC. It encodes CASSLAGSKRAYNEQFF. Together with reference TRBV7-2 and TRBJ2-1, the CDR3 gives the full variable domain: GAGVSQSPSNKVTEKGKDVELRCDPISGHTALYWYRQSLGQGLEFLIYFQGNSAPDKSGLPSDRFSAERTGGSVSTLTIQRTQQEDSAVYLCASSLAGSKRAYNEQFFGPGTRLTVL.

This clonotype has ten or more counts. The chain combines TRBV27 with TRBJ2-5, with TRBD2 as a possible D gene (5 bases). Germline V gene data show CDR1 as MNHEY and CDR2 as SMNVEV (reference sequence). V was clipped by 5 bases and J by 7 bases, with 14 bases between them. The CDR3 is 13 residues long. CDR3 DNA: TGTGCCAGCAGTGAGGACGGTGGAGGGACCCAGTACTTC. The encoded protein is CASSEDGGGTQYF.

This clonotype came up a few times. The CDR3 is CASSLKGIGTDTQYF. For the CDR3, the DNA is TGTGCCAGCAGCCTCAAAGGTATTGGCACAGATACGCAGTATTTT. The V and J genes are TRBV27 and TRBJ2-3; D not certain. CDR3 length equals 15 residues. V was shortened by 6 bases and J by 1 base, with 14 bases between the two germline ends. CDR1 is MNHEY and CDR2 is SMNVEV in the germline V gene (reference sequence).

This clonotype was recorded at least ten times. V and J are TRBV5-1 and TRBJ2-5; 7 positions agree with TRBD1. Per germline, CDR1 SGHRS and CDR2 YFSETQ. Unmatched junction bases numbered 4, after V lost 3 bases and J lost 2 bases. The CDR3 runs 14 residues. CDR3 sequence reads: CASSWDSIQETQYF. CDR3 nucleotide sequence: TGCGCCAGCAGCTGGGACAGTATTCAAGAGACCCAGTACTTC.

This clonotype was counted between two and nine times. The chain carries TRBV5-1 and TRBJ2-3, with D perhaps TRBD1 or TRBD2 (5 bases each). The V end was cut by 3 bases, the J end by 4 bases, with 12 bases between. Germline V gene sequence: CDR1 SGHRS, CDR2 YFSETQ. The CDR3 covers 14 residues. The CDR3 DNA reads TGCGCCAGCAGCTCGGGACCTATTCCAGATACGCAGTATTTT. Translation: CASSSGPIPDTQYF. Filled out from reference TRBV5-1 and TRBJ2-3, the complete variable domain reads KAGVTQTPRYLIKTRGQQVTLSCSPISGHRSVSWYQQTPGQGLQFLFEYFSETQRNKGNFPGRFSGRQFSNSRSEMNVSTLELGDSALYLCASSSGPIPDTQYFGPGTRLTVL.

This clonotype appeared many times. The V and J genes are TRBV6-5 and TRBJ1-1; TRBD1 matches 9 bases. Per germline, CDR1 MNHEY and CDR2 SVGAGI. Losses at the gene ends were 2 bases for V and 7 bases for J; bases not matched to a gene: 5. The CDR3 extends over 14 amino acids. The CDR3 loop reads CASSYLGQGFEAFF. The CDR3 DNA follows: TGTGCCAGCAGTTACCTGGGACAGGGCTTTGAAGCTTTCTTT.

This clonotype appeared a few times. The genes are TRBV5-1 and TRBJ2-5, with 13 bases identical to TRBD2. Germline CDR1 is SGHRS and CDR2 is YFSETQ. The CDR3 runs 17 residues. V shed 2 bases, J shed 3 bases, and the junction held 7 bases outside the gene matches. CDR3 sequence: CASSFLGLAGVEETQYF. CDR3 coding DNA: TGCGCCAGCAGCTTCCTCGGACTAGCGGGGGTGGAAGAGACCCAGTACTTC.

This clonotype was counted a few times. The rearrangement joins TRBV27 to TRBJ2-1; 8 positions match TRBD2. The V segment lost 5 bases and the J segment 4 bases; nucleotides outside the gene matches: 4. From germline, CDR1 is MNHEY and CDR2 SMNVEV (reference sequence). This CDR3 has 14 amino acids. CDR3: CASSQAGEYNEQFF. The CDR3 DNA is TGTGCCAGCAGTCAAGCGGGAGAGTACAATGAGCAGTTCTTC.

This clonotype appeared many times. The CDR3: CASSERELGEQFF. CDR3 in DNA: TGTGCCAGCAGTGAGCGGGAGTTAGGTGAGCAGTTCTTC. The J gene is TRBJ2-1, the V gene TRBV6-4; 7 nucleotides agree with TRBD2. J was trimmed by 9 bases and V by 3 bases; bases with no gene match: 5. CDR1 is MRHNA, CDR2 SNTAGT, per germline. The CDR3 totals 13 residues.

This clonotype has just a few counts. V gene TRBV12-3 or TRBV12-4 combines with J gene TRBJ2-7; unclear D gene. The V end lost 4 bases, the J end lost 1 base, and 11 bases lay between the germline ends. The CDR3 runs 14 residues. The CDR3: CASSSIIRSYEQYF. The CDR3 nucleotides read TGTGCCAGCAGTTCTATTATACGGTCCTACGAGCAGTACTTC.

This clonotype was observed a few times. The chain carries TRBV9 and TRBJ1-2; D uncertain. V lost 4 bases, J lost 2 bases, and 12 bases lay in between. Germline V CDR1 and CDR2: SGDLS, YYNGEE. The CDR3 totals 14 residues. Here the CDR3 reads CASSLIGMNYGYTF. The CDR3 region has the DNA TGTGCCAGCAGCCTCATCGGGATGAACTATGGCTACACCTTC. The full variable domain, with the rest looked up from reference TRBV9 and TRBJ1-2, is DSGVTQTPKHLITATGQRVTLRCSPRSGDLSVYWYQQSLDQGLQFLIQYYNGEERAKGNILERFSAQQFPDLHSELNLSSLELGDSALYFCASSLIGMNYGYTFGSGTRLTVV.

This clonotype was recorded at least ten times. The J gene is TRBJ1-2, the V gene TRBV4-2, with 10 bases that match TRBD1. With V trimmed by 3 bases and J by 8 bases, 9 bases remained unmatched. This CDR3 comprises 15 residues. Germline CDR1 LGHNA, CDR2 YNFKEQ. The CDR3 reads CASSQGSGTGDGYTF. In nucleotides, the CDR3 is TGTGCCAGCAGCCAGGGGTCCGGGACAGGGGACGGCTACACCTTC.

This rearrangement joins TRBV7-2 to TRBJ1-2; D possibly corresponds to TRBD1 (6 bases). V was clipped by 2 bases and J by 0 bases, with 10 bases between them. The germline CDR1 and CDR2 sequences are SGHTA and FQGNSA. The CDR3 runs to 15 residues. The DNA for the CDR3 is TGTGCCAGCAGCTTATCCCAGGGGACTAACTATGGCTACACCTTC. Its translation: CASSLSQGTNYGYTF.

This clonotype appeared many times. The genes are TRBV5-1 and TRBJ2-1; D may match TRBD1 or TRBD2 (5 bases each). Trimming removed 3 bases from V and 8 bases from J, with 21 bases in between. CDR1 is SGHRS and CDR2 is YFSETQ in the germline V gene. The CDR3 length is 16 residues. The CDR3: CASSSNPPGLGDEQFF. The CDR3 coding sequence is TGCGCCAGCAGCTCGAACCCCCCGGGGCTTGGGGATGAGCAGTTCTTC.